A selection of T cell receptor beta chains follows, all from one sample in a study of tumor T cells in aggressive B-cell lymphoma. Measured with immunoSEQ multiplex PCR; TCRdb has only the in-frame clones, and not every one. This sample has thousands of clones, with just under 95% found just once. The sequencing input was tumor tissue. The receptors originated from an adult with diffuse large B cell lymphoma. Each CDR3 is given without its conserved first and last residue. Each record gives: V gene, CDR3 protein.

>TRBV2
ASSQGLAGPPDTQY
>TRBV4-1
ASSQGDRDDGYT
>TRBV2
ATGVAGGEQY
>TRBV11-2
ASSLDLSADTQY
>TRBV6-1
ASSEARTSGGDTQY
>TRBV18
ASSPPSGPVEAF
>TRBV10-3
AISESTDTGELF
>TRBV19
ASRIGQGLSGELF
>TRBV29-1
SVETGLNTGELF
>TRBV5-1
ASSQATSFDTGELF
>TRBV5-1
ASSLGIRTGEETQY
>TRBV5-6
ASSLGTGGKGTEAF
>TRBV5-1
ASSQNLYEQY
>TRBV2
ASRVRRGGNEKLF
>TRBV7-8
ASSLGESSYEQY
>TRBV6-1
ASATGLASLYEQY
>TRBV19
ASSGLGQPQH
>TRBV19
ASSPQGAFNEQY
>TRBV6-5
ASSYAGRQETQY
>TRBV29-1
SVGEGDTEAF
>TRBV7-9
ASSLGTGTNTDTQY
>TRBV5-6
ASSFGQVPSYEQY
>TRBV11-2
ASSRPFKGLIKSNYGYT
>TRBV4-2
ASSSGQQILSGANVLT
>TRBV7-9
ASSLIRDKGSPLH